These 3 T cell receptor beta chains were sequenced from one sample in a study of early T cells in non-severe SARS-CoV-2 infection. TCRdb re-analysed the 5' RACE reads in MiXCR, keeping a single row per CDR3 protein. The sample holds 70,000 to 85,000 distinct CDR3 sequences, roughly an eighth seen once. Input material: whole blood. The receptors were gathered from an adult who was a healthcare worker with PCR-confirmed SARS-CoV-2 infection or an uninfected control (not recorded which).

The sample holds one count of this clonotype. The CDR3 coding sequence is TGCGCCAGCAGCCAAGGGGACAGGGAGAACACTGAAGCTTTCTTT. Translated: CASSQGDRENTEAFF. The chain links TRBV4-1 to TRBJ1-1, with 9 positions matching TRBD1. Looked up from germline, CDR1 is MGHRA and CDR2 is YSYEKL. Unmatched junction bases numbered 1, after V lost 1 base and J lost 1 base. The CDR3 has 15 amino acids.

The chain is built from TRBV7-9 and TRBJ2-7; D ambiguous. V gave up 5 bases and J gave up 2 bases, with 10 bases separating them. Per germline, CDR1 SEHNR and CDR2 FQNEAQ (reference sequence). The CDR3 runs to 13 residues. The CDR3 DNA follows: TGTGCCAGCAGCCCCCGAGCCCCCTACGAGCAGTACTTC. Encoded protein: CASSPRAPYEQYF.

The table lists this clonotype with many counts. The chain is built from TRBV12-5 and TRBJ1-2, with TRBD1 as a possible D gene (5 bases). Trimming left V 1 base short and J 4 bases short, with 10 bases between. The CDR3 runs 14 residues. Germline V gene data show CDR1 as LGHNT and CDR2 as FRNRAP. The CDR3 loop is CASGLGQPGYGYTF. CDR3 bases: TGTGCTAGTGGTTTGGGACAGCCTGGCTATGGCTACACCTTC.